These 19 T cell receptor beta chains came from one sample sequenced in a study of blood T cells in healthy people across ages. Through a sample-barcoded 5' primer and a J-beta primer mix, a second PCR was run for roughly 7 to 11 cycles. MiXCR, run by TCRdb on the 5' RACE reads, gives a single entry per CDR3 protein. The table lists over 1,500,000 distinct CDR3 sequences, 49% of them singletons, with 2.1% in the top ten. Sequencing was performed on blood. Receptors were obtained from a woman in her forties in good health.

The chain joins TRBV20-1 to TRBJ2-7, with D possibly matching TRBD1 (6 bases). V lost 6 bases and J lost 3, with 15 bases in between. CDR3 length equals 13 residues. Per the germline V gene, CDR1 is DFQATT and CDR2 is SNEGSKA (reference sequence). CDR3 coding DNA: TGCAGTGCCCTACAGGGAAAGAACTACGAGCAGTACTTC. Amino acid sequence: CSALQGKNYEQYF.

A few counts support this clonotype. J is TRBJ2-3 and V is TRBV20-1; 13 positions match TRBD2. The length of the CDR3 is 14 residues. J was trimmed by 5 bases and V by 6 bases; bases with no gene match: 5. Germline V CDR1 and CDR2: DFQATT, SNEGSKA (reference sequence). The CDR3 is CSAGTSGGGDTQYF. In DNA, the CDR3 is TGCAGTGCCGGAACTAGCGGGGGGGGAGATACGCAGTATTTT.

The count of this clonotype is one. This chain joins TRBV4-1 and TRBJ2-4; 14 bases agree with TRBD2. The closer fit of TRBJ2-7 to the DNA end suggests the J call may be wrong. The CDR3 runs to 15 residues. CDR1 is MGHRA and CDR2 is YSYEKL in the germline V gene. The CDR3 sequence is CASSQGLAGVCEQYF. The CDR3 DNA reads TGCGCCAGCAGCCAGGGACTAGCGGGGGTCTGCGAGCAGTACTTC.

CDR3 sequence (DNA): TGTGCCAGCAGCCCGGAGGCAGCCTCCTACAATGAGCAGTACTTC. It translates to CASSPEAASYNEQYF. The chain carries TRBV3-1 and TRBJ2-1, with a weak D call TRBD2 (5 bases). The J call may be in error: the DNA end matches TRBJ2-7 better. The CDR3 is made up of 15 amino acids. The germline V gene encodes CDR1 LGHDT and CDR2 YNNKEL (reference sequence).

The V and J genes are TRBV5-1 and TRBJ2-5; 15 bases agree with TRBD2. The germline CDR1 and CDR2 sequences are SGHRS and YFSETQ. This CDR3 is 19 amino acids long. With V trimmed by 0 bases and J by 1 base, 7 bases remained unmatched. CDR3 sequence reads: CASSLEFGTSGGPQETQYF. CDR3 in DNA: TGCGCCAGCAGCTTGGAATTTGGGACTAGCGGGGGGCCCCAAGAGACCCAGTACTTC.

V and J are TRBV4-3 and TRBJ1-6; D remains unclear. The CDR3 contains 15 residues. Trimming took 5 bases from V and 10 from J, leaving 18 bases between them. The germline V gene has CDR1 LGHNA and CDR2 YSLEER. CDR3 nucleotide sequence: TGCGCCAGCAGCTACACGGCGGATGGAACCTCACCCCTCCACTTT. Amino acid sequence: CASSYTADGTSPLHF.

This chain connects TRBV25-1 to TRBJ1-2; D is perhaps TRBD1 (6 bases). CDR1 MGHDK and CDR2 SYGVNS come from the germline V gene. V was shortened by 2 bases and J by 8 bases, with 12 bases between the two germline ends. This CDR3 contains 13 residues. The CDR3 sequence is CASSEGTFEGYTF. The CDR3 DNA sequence: TGTGCCAGCAGTGAAGGGACATTCGAAGGCTACACCTTC.

The chain employs TRBV11-3 and TRBJ2-7, with 12 bases that match TRBD2. The J call may be in error: the DNA end matches TRBJ2-5 better. CDR3 length: 16 amino acids. Germline-derived CDR1 and CDR2 are SGHNT and YENEEA. The CDR3 DNA follows: TGTGCCAGCAGTCGATCTAGCGGGGGGGCCTCGGAGACCCAGTACTTC. Amino acids: CASSRSSGGASETQYF.

The genes are TRBV28 and TRBJ2-4; maybe TRBD1 (6 bases). This CDR3 comprises 13 residues. V lost 4 bases to trimming and J lost 4 bases, with 8 bases between them. Germline V gene sequence: CDR1 MDHEN, CDR2 SYDVKM. The CDR3 DNA is TGTGCCAGCAGTTGGGGACATAAAAACATTCAGTACTTC. It specifies CASSWGHKNIQYF.

The chain has TRBV6-1 and TRBJ2-7; no clear D gene. V shed 7 bases and J shed 4 bases, with 8 bases lying between them. Germline assignment: CDR1 MNHNS and CDR2 SASEGT. This CDR3 contains 11 residues. The CDR3 reads CASMQVYEQYF. CDR3 coding DNA: TGTGCCAGCATGCAGGTTTACGAGCAGTACTTC.

This clonotype was counted between two and nine times. As DNA, the CDR3 is TGCAGTGCTAGGCCCCCTGGGGCTAGCGGGGGCCAGTTGAGCGAGCAGTACTTC. It encodes CSARPPGASGGQLSEQYF. V gene TRBV20-1 combines with J gene TRBJ2-7; 10 positions match TRBD2. With 3 bases clipped from V and 6 bases from J, the junction kept 20 bases outside the gene matches. The germline gives CDR1 DFQATT, CDR2 SNEGSKA (reference sequence). The CDR3 has 18 residues.

The chain carries TRBV24-1 and TRBJ2-3; TRBD2 might be the D (5 bases). The CDR3 spans 14 residues. Trimming removed 3 bases at V and 2 bases at J, with 8 bases between. The V gene's germline CDR1 is KGHDR and CDR2 SFDVKD. CDR3 sequence (DNA): TGTGCCACCAGTGATCCGGGGAACACAGATACGCAGTATTTT. Translation: CATSDPGNTDTQYF.

The chain couples TRBV3-1 to TRBJ2-3; TRBD1 or TRBD2 may be the D gene (5 bases each). This CDR3 contains 12 residues. Germline CDR1 reads LGHDT; CDR2 reads YNNKEL (reference sequence). The ends were cut back, 5 bases at V and 7 bases at J, with 10 bases in the middle. The CDR3 DNA is TGTGCCAGCAGCTGGGACCGCTATACGCAGTATTTT. It translates to CASSWDRYTQYF.

This clonotype has only a few counts. The chain recombines TRBV4-3 with TRBJ2-7; 9 nucleotides line up with TRBD2. Germline loops: CDR1 LGHNA, CDR2 YSLEER. CDR3 length equals 15 residues. Germline trimming cut 3 bases from V and 5 bases from J; bases unmatched to any gene: 8. CDR3 DNA: TGCGCCAGCAGCCAGGCGGGAGGGCAGGGTGACGAGCAGTACTTC. This sequence encodes CASSQAGGQGDEQYF.

In this sample, this clonotype turned up once. The genes are TRBV5-1 and TRBJ2-5; 9 bases match TRBD1. The CDR3 loop spans 18 amino acids. The junction had 21 bases not matched to a gene; V was cut back by 1 base and J by 11 bases. CDR1 is SGHRS, CDR2 YFSETQ, per germline. Here the CDR3 DNA reads TGCGCCAGCAGCTTGACTCTCCCCGGGACAGGGAGTGGAAATGAGCAGTACTTC. Its protein is CASSLTLPGTGSGNEQYF.

The V gene is TRBV10-1, the J gene TRBJ2-3; D might be TRBD2 (7 bases). This CDR3 region has 15 residues. Trimming took off 3 bases at V and 7 bases at J, with 17 bases between the two ends. The germline CDR1 and CDR2 sequences are WNHNN and SYGVQD (reference sequence). The CDR3 sequence: CASSEGSGGPYTQYF. The CDR3 nucleotides read TGCGCCAGCAGTGAAGGGTCCGGGGGGCCATATACGCAGTATTTT.

V and J are TRBV10-3 and TRBJ2-5; possible D gene TRBD1, 5 bases. CDR3 length: 15 amino acids. Germline V lookup: CDR1 ENHRY, CDR2 SYGVKD. Trimming stripped 0 bases from V and 0 bases from J, with 8 bases between. The CDR3, as DNA: TGTGCCATCAGTGAGTCGCGACAGTACCAAGAGACCCAGTACTTC. This gives the protein CAISESRQYQETQYF.

V is TRBV7-2 and J is TRBJ2-5; 11 nucleotides match TRBD2. Germline V gene sequence: CDR1 SGHTA, CDR2 FQGNSA. This CDR3 spans 16 amino acids. V gave up 1 base and J gave up 4 bases; unmatched junction bases: 5. CDR3 DNA: TGTGCCAGCAGCTTAGATAGCGGGGGGGCTCGAGAGACCCAGTACTTC. As protein: CASSLDSGGARETQYF. Full variable domain (missing parts from reference TRBV7-2 and TRBJ2-5): GAGVSQSPSNKVTEKGKDVELRCDPISGHTALYWYRQSLGQGLEFLIYFQGNSAPDKSGLPSDRFSAERTGGSVSTLTIQRTQQEDSAVYLCASSLDSGGARETQYFGPGTRLLVL.

This clonotype was seen repeatedly, ten times or more. The rearrangement links TRBV29-1 to TRBJ2-5; no clear D gene. The germline gives CDR1 SQVTM, CDR2 ANQGSEA. The CDR3 runs to 14 residues. V lost 0 bases and J 4 bases, leaving 12 bases between the germline ends. The CDR3 DNA sequence: TGCAGCGTTGAAGATCTTTCAGCCCGAGAGACCCAGTACTTC. Translating it yields CSVEDLSARETQYF.